The clone carrying this T cell receptor beta chain was observed once. TCRdb's table, derived via immunoSEQ multiplex PCR, lists solely in-frame clones and lacks some. Of over 150,000 clones in the sample, roughly 90% were seen once. The sample belongs to a study of T cell responses to AZD1222 COVID-19 vaccine. This CDR3 comprises 18 residues. V shed 0 bases and J shed 1 base, with 16 bases lying between them. Germline loops: CDR1 LNHNV, CDR2 YYDKDF (reference sequence). The genes are TRBV15 and TRBJ2-1; D is perhaps TRBD1 (6 bases). The TCR comes from an adult who received the AZD1222 COVID-19 vaccine. The sequencing here drew on peripheral blood, taken 28 days after the second AZD1222 dose. In nucleotides, the CDR3 is TGTGCCACCAGCAGAGATCCCTCAGGGGATATGTCCTACAATGAGCAGTTCTTC. This codes for CATSRDPSGDMSYNEQFF.